This record looks at one T cell receptor beta chain sequence and its context. Its antigen is unknown. No much larger clonotype is one base removed from it; base qualities were not supplied. This sample stems from a study of blood T cell repertoires in COVID-19 (dated by TCRdb to the early 2020s). With respect to the entire study: The collaborator samples originated in the United States, Italy and Spain and spanned the acute and convalescent phases of COVID-19. Deeply sampled blood TCRbeta repertoires from subjects exposed to, actively infected with, or recovered from COVID-19 were included in the dataset. The prospective study material was composed of cDNA or gDNA derived from T cells, B-cell-depleted T cells, or PBMCs. The samples were drawn from two sources: the first 160 participants of the ongoing ImmuneRACE study, and fewer than 1,500 subjects contributed by 6 global collaborators. The repertoires were made available in a free public database intended to serve as a resource for research on the immune response to SARS-CoV-2. A de-identified subject ID, COVID-19 status, age in years and sex were almost always included in the sample metadata. HLA class I and class II types, where available, came from metadata supplied by the sample provider rather than from assay-based typing. Broad study findings and their caveats: The amount of clinical and demographic metadata varied by source and participant and was provided uncurated.

Taken from the germline V gene, the CDR1 and CDR2 loops are MNHNS and SASEGT. The CDR3 sequence holds 16 residues, the cysteine and phenylalanine included. Only CDR3 DNA remains: 48 bases, in frame from the first base. V is trimmed back by 1 base and J by 7 bases, and the junction contains 10 bases that no gene match accounts for. The collaborating institutions used their own protocols to collect whole blood in K2EDTA tubes. Collaborator samples were shipped for TCRbeta analysis as frozen whole blood, isolated PBMCs, or DNA extracted from either sample type. TCRbeta CDR3 regions were amplified from genomic DNA by means of the immunoSEQ Assay, a bias-controlled multiplex PCR. The paper's processing steps were these. The number of nucleated cells in each sample was estimated by amplification of reference gene primers within the assay. To quantify the absolute abundance of each unique TCRbeta CDR3 rearrangement, sequence reads were collapsed and filtered. For each sample, productive Simpson clonality was calculated as the square root of Simpson's diversity index across productive rearrangements. Sourced from immuneACCESS, this table was stored by TCRdb with only in-frame sequences that have V and J called. A share of the clones is absent; for the studies checked, an unresolved V gene accounts for under half, and the remainder has no known explanation. Clone size and V and J calls were adopted from that table, with D and trimming inferred from the DNA. For this sample the table gives tens of thousands of clones, of which 88% were detected only once. The ten largest clones capture 6.5% to 9.5% of the sample.

What was sequenced was peripheral blood. The TCR was taken from a woman in her 70s with acute or convalescent COVID-19. The chain couples TRBV6-1 to TRBJ1-5; a stretch of 7 junction bases matches TRBD1. CDR3 sequence: CASSEVAGTATQPQHF. The base sequence is TGTGCCAGCAGTGAAGTGGCTGGGACAGCAACACAGCCCCAGCATTTT.